This record covers a single T cell receptor (beta chain). What it binds is unknown. Sequenced by immunoSEQ multiplex PCR; TCRdb stores in-frame clones only, minus some. The sample contains 150,000 to 190,000 clones, approximately 94% of which appear only once. This CDR3 has 16 residues. The V gene's germline CDR1 is LGHNA and CDR2 YSLEER. V shed 4 bases and J shed 2 bases, with 18 bases lying between them. The sample is drawn from a study of OX40 agonist ivuxolimab in advanced cancers. Study as a whole: The dose-escalation cohort was over 65% male, with a mean age of around 60 years, ranging about 23 to 79. One hepatocellular carcinoma and a couple of cutaneous melanoma patients partially responded.

Findings and limits, study-wide: The specificity for antigen of the expanded peripheral T cells was not determined. Clonal expansion in partial responders at 0.1-3.0 mg/kg ranked among the lowest.

The chain carries TRBV4-3 and TRBJ2-7; D perhaps matches TRBD1 (6 bases). The sequenced sample was CD4+ or CD8+ T cells sorted from blood, obtained in a trial of the OX40 agonist ivuxolimab. The clonotype was recovered from an adult with an advanced solid tumor such as melanoma, head and neck, liver or kidney cancer. In nucleotides, the CDR3 is TGCGCCAGCAGCCCCCCCGTGCGAGGGGGTACCTACGAGCAGTACTTC. Translating it yields CASSPPVRGGTYEQYF.